The rows below give T cell receptor beta chains drawn from one sample of a study of blood T cell repertoires in COVID-19. Data came from immunoSEQ multiplex PCR; TCRdb stores just in-frame clones and leaves some out. The table shows some 200,000 clones, with about 85% occurring only once. Sequencing was done on a sample of PBMCs or T cells enriched from blood (not recorded which). The receptor source for this set is a woman aged 25 to 39 who had recovered from COVID-19. Both conserved end residues are part of each CDR3. The D gene is left open where the match is weak. Size values are once, few and many counts, or a class for expanded clones, and some rows have none.

TGTGCCAGTAGTAGGACAGGGATCACAGATACGCAGTATTTT,CASSRTGITDTQYF,TRBV19,TRBD1,TRBJ2-3,NA
TGTGCCACCAGCGCCCAGGAGACTCACAGGGGGCTAGGAGAGACCCAGTACTTC,CATSAQETHRGLGETQYF,TRBV24-1,TRBD1,TRBJ2-5,NA
TGTGCCAGCAGCTTAGTGAACAGTGAAGCTTTCTTT,CASSLVNSEAFF,TRBV7-8,NA,TRBJ1-1,NA
TGTGCCACCAGTACCCGGGACAGGTCTGAAGCTTTCTTT,CATSTRDRSEAFF,TRBV24-1,TRBD1,TRBJ1-1,NA
TGTGCCAGCAGACGTCGTCAGGGGAACACTGAAGCTTTCTTT,CASRRRQGNTEAFF,TRBV2,NA,TRBJ1-1,NA
TGTGCCAGCAGCTTACAGGGGAACTATGGCTACACCTTC,CASSLQGNYGYTF,TRBV5-5,TRBD1,TRBJ1-2,NA
TGTGCCAGCTCACCGGACAGGGGTAGTGAAAAACTGTTTTTT,CASSPDRGSEKLFF,TRBV18,TRBD1,TRBJ1-4,few
TGTGCCAGCAGCTTATACAGGGGCCCGAACACTGAAGCTTTCTTT,CASSLYRGPNTEAFF,TRBV6-5,TRBD1,TRBJ1-1,NA
TGTGCCAGCAGGCTGGGGGGGGACAATGAAAAACTGTTTTTT,CASRLGGDNEKLFF,TRBV2,NA,TRBJ1-4,NA
TGTGCCAGTAGTAGGCAGAACCAGCCCCAGCATTTT,CASSRQNQPQHF,TRBV19,NA,TRBJ1-5,NA
TGTGCCAGCAGCAAACTGGACTTTAACTATGGCTACACCTTC,CASSKLDFNYGYTF,TRBV21-1,NA,TRBJ1-2,NA
TGTGCCAGCAGCTGGACAGGCCTCTCCTACAATGAGCAGTTCTTC,CASSWTGLSYNEQFF,TRBV5-6,TRBD1,TRBJ2-1,NA
TGTGCCAGCGCTGGGACTAGCGACAATGAGCAGTTCTTC,CASAGTSDNEQFF,TRBV7-8,TRBD2,TRBJ2-1,NA
TGTGCCAGCAGCCAAGACTTCCTCTATGGCTACACCTTC,CASSQDFLYGYTF,TRBV14,NA,TRBJ1-2,NA
TGTGCCAGCAGCTTAGAGGGACTAGCGGGACCCGACGAGCAGTACTTC,CASSLEGLAGPDEQYF,TRBV11-3,TRBD2,TRBJ2-7,NA
TGTGCCAGCAGCCGGGACAGGCTAAACAATGAGCAGTTCTTC,CASSRDRLNNEQFF,TRBV25-1,TRBD1,TRBJ2-1,NA
TGTGCCAGCTCAGCAACAGGGGCCGACTTCTACACCTTC,CASSATGADFYTF,TRBV18,TRBD1,TRBJ1-2,NA
TGTGCCAGCAGTGAAGAAAGTGGGCAGTATAATTCACCCCTCCACTTT,CASSEESGQYNSPLHF,TRBV2,NA,TRBJ1-6,NA
TGTGCCAACCAGGGACAGGGAGATGGCTACACCTTC,CANQGQGDGYTF,TRBV6-5,TRBD1,TRBJ1-2,NA
TGTGCCAGCACCCCACTTCCGACTAGCGGGTACGAGCAGTACTTC,CASTPLPTSGYEQYF,TRBV11-2,TRBD2,TRBJ2-7,NA
TGTGCCAGCAGCTTTAGCCTAGCGGGAGTCCATGAGCAGTTCTTC,CASSFSLAGVHEQFF,TRBV7-3,TRBD2,TRBJ2-1,NA
TGCGCCAGCAGCCCCGCGGGGGACCTCTCTAACTATGGCTACACCTTC,CASSPAGDLSNYGYTF,TRBV4-3,NA,TRBJ1-2,NA
TGTGCCAGCAGCTTCTACAGGGACGATGGCTACACCTTC,CASSFYRDDGYTF,TRBV7-2,NA,TRBJ1-2,NA
TGTGCCTGGAGCGCCCCCGGGGACGGGGAGCTGTTTTTT,CAWSAPGDGELFF,TRBV30,NA,TRBJ2-2,NA
TGTGCCACCAGTGATCCGACTACCCGCACAGATACGCAGTATTTT,CATSDPTTRTDTQYF,TRBV24-1,NA,TRBJ2-3,NA
TGTGCCAGCAGCCCTCGGGGGGGCACAGATACGCAGTATTTT,CASSPRGGTDTQYF,TRBV11-1,TRBD2,TRBJ2-3,once
TGTGCCAGCATAGGGCAGGGGAACACTGAAGCTTTCTTT,CASIGQGNTEAFF,TRBV27,NA,TRBJ1-1,few
TGTGCCAGCAGTTACCCACCCGCCGAGGAGGTAACTTACGAGCAGTACTTC,CASSYPPAEEVTYEQYF,TRBV6-2/TRBV6-3,NA,TRBJ2-7,NA
TGTGCCAGCAGCCTCAGCTCTGGGGCCAACGTCCTGACTTTC,CASSLSSGANVLTF,TRBV21-1,NA,TRBJ2-6,NA
TGTGCCAGCAGCGCGGTGGGGGCTGCAACTAATGAAAAACTGTTTTTT,CASSAVGAATNEKLFF,TRBV9,NA,TRBJ1-4,NA
TGTGCCAGCAGCTCCCAGGCCCTCTCTGGGGCCAACGTCCTGACTTTC,CASSSQALSGANVLTF,TRBV7-2,NA,TRBJ2-6,NA
TGTGCCAGTAGTATAGATCTCAGGCAAGAGACCCAGTACTTC,CASSIDLRQETQYF,TRBV19,NA,TRBJ2-5,NA
TGTGCCAGCAGCTTAGTGGGGGGGGAAGCCAAAAACATTCAGTACTTC,CASSLVGGEAKNIQYF,TRBV7-2,TRBD2,TRBJ2-4,few
TGTGCCAGCAGCAGGGGGTTTCAGCCCCAGCATTTT,CASSRGFQPQHF,TRBV13,NA,TRBJ1-5,NA
TGTGCCAGTAGTTCGACAGGGAACACTGAAGCTTTCTTT,CASSSTGNTEAFF,TRBV19,NA,TRBJ1-1,NA
TGTGCCAGCAGGACAAGCCCTGAAGCTTTCTTT,CASRTSPEAFF,TRBV2,NA,TRBJ1-1,NA
TGTGCCAGCAGCGCAACGACGGGACAGGGGTCGGAGACCCAGTACTTC,CASSATTGQGSETQYF,TRBV9,TRBD1,TRBJ2-5,NA
TGTGCCAGCAGCTTACCCCGTCGGACAGGGTTCGGTGGCTACACCTTC,CASSLPRRTGFGGYTF,TRBV5-8,TRBD1,TRBJ1-2,NA
TGTGCCAGCAGTTACAATTTTTTGGCAGATGAAGCTTTCTTT,CASSYNFLADEAFF,TRBV6-5,NA,TRBJ1-1,NA
TGTGCCAGCGCCGGGAGAGGGTCGAGCGGGGAGCTGTTTTTT,CASAGRGSSGELFF,TRBV9,NA,TRBJ2-2,NA
TGCAGTGCAACAGGGGGAGAGACCCAGTACTTC,CSATGGETQYF,TRBV20-1,TRBD1,TRBJ2-5,once
TGTGCCAGCAGGGCGTGGACAGGGTCCCTAGAAAAACTGTTTTTT,CASRAWTGSLEKLFF,TRBV27,TRBD1,TRBJ1-4,NA
TGTGCCTGGTCGACGGGGGGGCTTAGCACAGATACGCAGTATTTT,CAWSTGGLSTDTQYF,TRBV30,TRBD2,TRBJ2-3,NA
TGTGCCAGCAGTTACCACTCAGGGGGCAAAACTGAAGCTTTCTTT,CASSYHSGGKTEAFF,TRBV6-2/TRBV6-3,TRBD1,TRBJ1-1,NA
TGTGCCACCAGTGATTCGGGGGTTGGCTACACCTTC,CATSDSGVGYTF,TRBV24-1,NA,TRBJ1-2,NA
TGTGCCAGCAGCTCAAACTCGGTAGCCGGGGCTGAAGCTTTCTTT,CASSSNSVAGAEAFF,TRBV7-2,NA,TRBJ1-1,NA
TGTGCCAGCAGTCGACTAGCGGGGGGCCGAGATACGCAGTATTTT,CASSRLAGGRDTQYF,TRBV2,TRBD2,TRBJ2-3,NA
TGTGCCAGCAGCCCCCGGGGTGAAAAGTCACCCCTCCACTTT,CASSPRGEKSPLHF,TRBV9,NA,TRBJ1-6,NA
TGTGCCAGCAGCCAGGGGGAGGGAGAGACCCAGTACTTC,CASSQGEGETQYF,TRBV3-1/TRBV3-2,TRBD2,TRBJ2-5,NA
TGTGCCAGCAGCTTAATCGCGCAGGGCACCACCGGGGAGCTGTTTTTT,CASSLIAQGTTGELFF,TRBV7-6,NA,TRBJ2-2,NA
TGTGCCAGTAACATTGCAGGGGGCGACTATGGCTACACCTTC,CASNIAGGDYGYTF,TRBV7-9,TRBD1,TRBJ1-2,NA
TGTGCCAGCTCACCACCGAAAGGGGTAGATTCACCCCTCCACTTT,CASSPPKGVDSPLHF,TRBV18,NA,TRBJ1-6,NA
TGTGCCAGCAGCTTCTCGGGGTTCCAAGAGACCCAGTACTTC,CASSFSGFQETQYF,TRBV5-8,NA,TRBJ2-5,NA
TGTGCCAGCAGTTTATCCACAGGGGCTGGGAGGGCTTTCTTT,CASSLSTGAGRAFF,TRBV27,TRBD1,TRBJ1-1,NA
TGTGCCAGCAGCTTAGGGACAGGGAGAGGAACTGAAGCTTTCTTT,CASSLGTGRGTEAFF,TRBV11-2,TRBD1,TRBJ1-1,NA
TGTGCCAGCAGCGTAGGGGCAGCCACAGATACGCAGTATTTT,CASSVGAATDTQYF,TRBV9,NA,TRBJ2-3,NA
TGTGCCAGCAGCTTAGGGGGGGACAGGTTACGGAATCAGCCCCAGCATTTT,CASSLGGDRLRNQPQHF,TRBV7-9,TRBD1,TRBJ1-5,NA
TGTGCCTGGAGTGTATCCCGGTGGGCCGGGGGAAGCAATCAGCCCCAGCATTTT,CAWSVSRWAGGSNQPQHF,TRBV30,NA,TRBJ1-5,NA
TGTGCCAGCCGGGACAGCGGCACTGAAGCTTTCTTT,CASRDSGTEAFF,TRBV28,TRBD1,TRBJ1-1,many
TGTGCCAGCAGTATTCGGCCGGGGGACAATGAGCAGTTCTTC,CASSIRPGDNEQFF,TRBV6-5,NA,TRBJ2-1,NA